Presented here are 10 T cell receptor beta chains from one specimen sequenced in a study of shared clonotypes between healthy human individuals. CD8 cells classed as naive were CD45RO-negative and positively selected for CCR7, excluding terminally differentiated effector memory CD45RA+ cells. Using immunoSEQ multiplex PCR, the repertoire was profiled, and TCRdb retains in-frame clones only, with some absent. The data show about 2.1 million clones, 93% seen once. Input material: naive CD8+ T cells from PBMCs. These receptors came from a man aged 18 to 29 in good health. Some clones in this sample may be carry-over from other donors' samples.

The chain uses TRBV16 and TRBJ1-2; D is possibly TRBD1 (5 bases). The germline V and J ends were trimmed by 2 bases and 2 bases, with 12 bases remaining between them. The CDR3 covers 15 residues. Germline values: CDR1 KGHSY, CDR2 FQNENV. CDR3 sequence: CASSQGTLGNYGYTF. The CDR3 nucleotides read TGTGCCAGCAGCCAAGGGACCCTTGGGAACTATGGCTACACCTTC.

The chain has TRBV2 and TRBJ2-1, with D perhaps TRBD2 (6 bases). Germline lookup yields CDR1 SNHLY and CDR2 FYNNEI. Between the trimmed V and J ends, which lost 7 bases and 8 bases, there was a span of 18 bases. The CDR3 is 14 amino acids. The CDR3 coding sequence is TGTGCCAGCAAAGTCTCGGGACTTCGGGATGAGCAGTTCTTC. The encoded protein is CASKVSGLRDEQFF.

This clone was seen only once. This may come from a read error, since a much larger clone is one base off. Other DNA sequences in this specimen translate into the identical CDR3. The rearrangement uses TRBV5-6 and TRBJ1-1; a weak D match, TRBD1 (5 bases). Germline-derived CDR1 and CDR2 are SGHDT and YYEEEE. The CDR3 spans 13 residues. The V and J ends lost 4 bases and 1 base respectively, with 8 bases between them. Here the CDR3 DNA reads TGTGCCAGCAGCCTAGGGGAGAACACTGAAGCTTTCTTT. It translates to CASSLGENTEAFF.

The genes are TRBV20-1 and TRBJ2-7; D not resolved. Germline CDR1 and CDR2: DFQATT and SNEGSKA (reference sequence). V lost 5 bases to trimming and J lost 2 bases, with 7 bases between them. The CDR3 sequence is 11 residues long. The CDR3 sequence: CSACDTYEQYF. The CDR3 DNA reads TGCAGTGCTTGTGACACCTACGAGCAGTACTTC.

J is TRBJ1-3 and V is TRBV11-2, with D unclear. The CDR3 loop spans 17 amino acids. Germline V gene lookup returns CDR1 SGHAT and CDR2 FQNNGV. The ends were cut back, 5 bases at V and 3 bases at J, with 20 bases in the middle. The CDR3 protein is CASSPRYGRESGNTIYF. The CDR3 nucleotides are TGTGCCAGCAGCCCCCGATATGGGAGGGAAAGTGGAAACACCATATATTTT.

The gene calls are TRBV28 and TRBJ2-7, with 11 positions matching TRBD1. Trimming cost V 3 bases and J 0 bases; bases outside gene matches: 7. The germline CDR1 and CDR2 sequences are MDHEN and SYDVKM. The CDR3 covers 17 residues. CDR3 loop: CASSLGTGGTDSYEQYF. For the CDR3, the DNA is TGTGCCAGCAGTTTGGGGACAGGGGGGACGGACTCCTACGAGCAGTACTTC.

The chain has TRBV19 and TRBJ2-2; D remains ambiguous. V lost 5 bases and J 2 bases, leaving 3 bases between the germline ends. The germline CDR1 and CDR2 sequences are LNHDA and SQIVND (reference sequence). The CDR3 length is 12 residues. The CDR3: CASSVNTGELFF. In DNA, the CDR3 is TGTGCCAGTAGTGTAAACACCGGGGAGCTGTTTTTT. The whole variable domain, filled in from reference TRBV19 and TRBJ2-2, reads DGGITQSPKYLFRKEGQNVTLSCEQNLNHDAMYWYRQDPGQGLRLIYYSQIVNDFQKGDIAEGYSVSREKKESFPLTVTSAQKNPTAFYLCASSVNTGELFFGEGSRLTVL.

The rearrangement links TRBV4-3 to TRBJ2-7; 8 bases align to TRBD2. The germline gives CDR1 LGHNA, CDR2 YSLEER. After removal of 2 bases from V and 2 bases from J, the junction contained 5 bases not matched to a gene. The CDR3 consists of 15 residues. The CDR3 DNA sequence: TGCGCCAGCAGCCAAACTAGCGGCCTAGCCTACGAGCAGTACTTC. Translated: CASSQTSGLAYEQYF.

V is TRBV7-9 and J is TRBJ1-5; 7 positions agree with TRBD1. The V segment lost 5 bases and the J segment 0 bases; nucleotides outside the gene matches: 7. The CDR3 is 16 residues long. Germline V CDR1 and CDR2: SEHNR, FQNEAQ (reference sequence). DNA of the CDR3: TGTGCCAGCAGCCCAACCGGGACAGATAGCAATCAGCCCCAGCATTTT. This translates into CASSPTGTDSNQPQHF.

This chain uses TRBV7-8 with TRBJ2-3, with 12 bases aligning to TRBD1. V trimming: 5 bases; J trimming: 4 bases; junction bases outside the gene matches: 10. Germline V gene data show CDR1 as SGHVS and CDR2 as FQNEAQ. The CDR3 length is 17 residues. The chain's CDR3 is CASSENTGTGGPDTQYF. In nucleotides, the CDR3 is TGTGCCAGCAGCGAAAATACTGGGACAGGGGGCCCAGATACGCAGTATTTT.